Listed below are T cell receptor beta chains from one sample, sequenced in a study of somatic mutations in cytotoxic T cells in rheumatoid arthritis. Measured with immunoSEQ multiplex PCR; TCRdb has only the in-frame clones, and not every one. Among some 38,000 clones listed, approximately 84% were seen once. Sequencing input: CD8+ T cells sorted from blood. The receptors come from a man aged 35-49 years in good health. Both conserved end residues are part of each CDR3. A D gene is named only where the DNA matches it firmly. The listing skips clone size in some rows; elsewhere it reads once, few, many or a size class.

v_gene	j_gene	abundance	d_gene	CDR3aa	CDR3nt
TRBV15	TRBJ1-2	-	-	CATSPDGANYGYTF	TGTGCCACCAGCCCTGACGGGGCTAACTATGGCTACACCTTC
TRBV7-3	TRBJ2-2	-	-	CASSLEKRSGELFF	TGTGCCAGCAGCTTGGAAAAAAGGTCCGGGGAGCTGTTTTTT
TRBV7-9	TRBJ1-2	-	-	CASSSPRAATYGYTF	TGTGCCAGCAGCTCACCGAGGGCCGCGACTTATGGCTACACCTTC
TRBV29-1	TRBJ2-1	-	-	CSAVGSNEQFF	TGCAGCGCGGTCGGGTCCAATGAGCAGTTCTTC
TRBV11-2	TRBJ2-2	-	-	CASSWAGELFF	TGTGCCAGCAGCTGGGCCGGGGAGCTGTTTTTT
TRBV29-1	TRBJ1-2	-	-	CSVEEGTSGDGYTF	TGCAGCGTTGAAGAAGGGACCTCAGGAGATGGCTACACCTTC
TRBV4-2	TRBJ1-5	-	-	CASSQGEGNQPQHF	TGTGCCAGCAGCCAAGGAGAGGGCAATCAGCCCCAGCATTTT
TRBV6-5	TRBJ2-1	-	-	CASSYSGGLNNEQFF	TGTGCCAGCAGTTACTCAGGGGGGCTCAACAATGAGCAGTTCTTC
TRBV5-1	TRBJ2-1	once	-	CASGRDGALIGGNEQFF	TGCGCCAGCGGCCGGGACGGAGCCCTTATCGGGGGAAATGAGCAGTTCTTC
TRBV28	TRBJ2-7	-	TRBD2	CASSLEREDEQYF	TGTGCCAGCAGTTTAGAGCGGGAGGACGAGCAGTACTTC
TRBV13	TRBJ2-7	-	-	CASSFESSYEQYF	TGTGCCAGCAGCTTTGAGAGCTCCTACGAGCAGTACTTC
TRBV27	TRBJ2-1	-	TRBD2	CASSLALAASYNEQFF	TGTGCCAGCAGTTTAGCGCTAGCGGCCTCCTACAATGAGCAGTTCTTC
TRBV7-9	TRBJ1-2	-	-	CASSSAQEGYTF	TGTGCCAGCAGTTCTGCCCAGGAAGGCTACACCTTC
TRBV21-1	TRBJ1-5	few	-	CASNPGASPNQPQHF	TGTGCCAGCAATCCAGGGGCCAGCCCAAATCAGCCCCAGCATTTT
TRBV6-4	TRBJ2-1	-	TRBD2	CASRRAGGPGSYNEQFF	TGTGCCAGCCGGAGAGCGGGAGGGCCGGGGTCCTACAATGAGCAGTTCTTC
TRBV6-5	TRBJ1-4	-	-	CASSYRGDEKLFF	TGTGCCAGCAGTTACAGGGGAGACGAAAAACTGTTTTTT
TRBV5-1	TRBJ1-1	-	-	CASSLRSVMNTEAFF	TGCGCCAGCAGCTTGAGGTCGGTAATGAACACTGAAGCTTTCTTT
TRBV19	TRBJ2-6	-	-	CASSIMGFGANVLTF	TGTGCCAGTAGTATTATGGGGTTTGGGGCCAACGTCCTGACTTTC
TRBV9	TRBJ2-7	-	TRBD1	CASSETGLGYEQYF	TGTGCCAGCAGCGAGACAGGGCTTGGGTACGAGCAGTACTTC
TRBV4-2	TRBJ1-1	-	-	CASSQEGGTEAFF	TGTGCCAGCAGCCAAGAGGGGGGCACTGAAGCTTTCTTT
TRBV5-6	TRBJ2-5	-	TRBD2	CASSLGGREETQYF	TGTGCCAGCAGCTTAGGAGGGAGGGAAGAGACCCAGTACTTC
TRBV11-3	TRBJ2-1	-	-	CASSPTGRLSYNEQFF	TGTGCCAGCAGCCCCACGGGACGGCTCAGCTACAATGAGCAGTTCTTC
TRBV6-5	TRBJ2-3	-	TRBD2	CASSSIAGGADTQYF	TGTGCCAGCAGTTCTATAGCGGGTGGGGCAGATACGCAGTATTTT
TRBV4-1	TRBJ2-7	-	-	CASSQDGLRGQYF	TGCGCCAGCAGCCAAGATGGACTACGAGGGCAGTACTTC
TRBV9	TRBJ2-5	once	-	CANNLEGEPGRETQYF	TGTGCCAACAACCTAGAGGGGGAGCCAGGGAGGGAGACCCAGTACTTC
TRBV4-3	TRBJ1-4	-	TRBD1	CASSIRDREDEKLFF	TGCGCCAGCAGCATACGGGACAGGGAGGATGAAAAACTGTTTTTT
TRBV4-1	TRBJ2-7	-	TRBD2	CASSQGLAGTSYEQYF	TGCGCCAGCAGCCAGGGACTAGCGGGGACCTCCTACGAGCAGTACTTC
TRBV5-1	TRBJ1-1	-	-	CASSLDPAGLGNTEAFF	TGCGCCAGCAGCTTGGACCCCGCAGGGTTGGGGAACACTGAAGCTTTCTTT
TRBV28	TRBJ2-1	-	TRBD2	CASSNRLAGAYNEQFF	TGTGCCAGCAGCAATCGACTAGCGGGGGCCTACAATGAGCAGTTCTTC
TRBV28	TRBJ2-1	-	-	CASSIAVSSYNEQFF	TGTGCCAGCAGCATAGCGGTAAGCTCCTACAATGAGCAGTTCTTC
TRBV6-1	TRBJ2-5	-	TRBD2	CASSEAVIGVAGRQETQYF	TGTGCCAGCAGTGAAGCAGTAATTGGGGTAGCGGGCCGCCAAGAGACCCAGTACTTC
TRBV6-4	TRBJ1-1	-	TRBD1	CASSVGQEDTEAFF	TGTGCCAGCAGTGTAGGACAGGAGGACACTGAAGCTTTCTTT
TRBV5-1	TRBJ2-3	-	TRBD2	CASSLSSGASTDTQYF	TGCGCCAGCAGCTTGTCTAGCGGGGCTAGCACAGATACGCAGTATTTT
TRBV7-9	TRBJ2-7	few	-	CASSLLGDYEQYF	TGTGCCAGCAGCTTATTAGGCGATTACGAGCAGTACTTC
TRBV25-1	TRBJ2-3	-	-	CASSENPLSTDTQYF	TGTGCCAGCAGTGAAAACCCGCTAAGCACAGATACGCAGTATTTT
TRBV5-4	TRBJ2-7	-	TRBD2	CASWSSGNYEQYF	TGTGCCAGCTGGTCTAGCGGGAACTACGAGCAGTACTTC
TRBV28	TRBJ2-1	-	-	CASSFITTDNEQFF	TGTGCCAGCAGTTTCATCACTACCGACAATGAGCAGTTCTTC
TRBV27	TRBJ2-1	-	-	CASSLSQGSYNEQFF	TGTGCCAGCAGTTTAAGTCAGGGTTCCTACAATGAGCAGTTCTTC
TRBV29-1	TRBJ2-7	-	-	CSVESGAGYEQYF	TGCAGCGTTGAGAGTGGGGCCGGCTACGAGCAGTACTTC
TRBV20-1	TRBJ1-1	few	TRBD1	CSARRGPEAFF	TGCAGTGCTAGAAGGGGGCCTGAAGCTTTCTTT
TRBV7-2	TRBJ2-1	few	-	CASSFGNNEQFF	TGTGCCAGCAGCTTTGGAAACAATGAGCAGTTCTTC
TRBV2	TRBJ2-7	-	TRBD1	CASSDRGQVLYEQYF	TGTGCCAGCAGTGATAGGGGACAGGTACTCTACGAGCAGTACTTC
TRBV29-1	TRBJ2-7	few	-	CSVEDMTGDEQYF	TGCAGCGTTGAAGATATGACGGGCGACGAGCAGTACTTC
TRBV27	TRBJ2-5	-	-	CASSLSGRETQYF	TGTGCCAGCAGTTTATCTGGAAGGGAGACCCAGTACTTC